This note documents a single TCR beta chain sequence. Antigen specificity is unknown. iRepertoire HTBI primers and Arm-PCR of CDR3 regions built TCR beta libraries. TCRdb re-analysed the multiplex PCR reads in MiXCR, keeping a single row per CDR3 protein. This table has some 340,000 distinct CDR3 sequences, approximately 25% appearing once. Noted time point: persistent/refractory GD, antithyroid drugs over 5 years with positive TRAb. PBMCs provided the RNA from which the TCR library was made. The peripheral blood volume drawn was approximately 9.5 milliliters, and it was collected into EDTA tubes. The sample is drawn from a study of regulatory T cells in long-lasting Graves disease. CDR1 and CDR2 (germline): MNHNS, SASEGT. The CDR3 is 18 amino acids. J gave up 0 bases and V 3 bases, and 7 bases lay outside the gene matches. Study results and limitations: New patients shared 750 to 1,000 public clonotypes, and persistent patients shared more, with 2,741. Persistent cases of Graves' showed reduced TCR diversity relative to newly diagnosed patients. When disease was persistent, TRBV28, TRBJ1-2 and TRBJ2-5 were the favored segments.

This sample comprised peripheral blood mononuclear cells (PBMCs), obtained when the disease was refractory, from a patient treated with antithyroid drugs. The TCR comes from a woman aged 40 to 55 with Graves disease. V gene TRBV6-1 combines with J gene TRBJ1-5; TRBD1 agrees at 11 bases. The CDR3 is CASSDWTGGYYSNQPQHF. CDR3 sequence (DNA): TGTGCCAGCAGTGATTGGACAGGGGGCTACTATAGCAATCAGCCCCAGCATTTT.